A selection of T cell receptor beta chains follows, all from one sample in a study of blood T cell repertoires in COVID-19. Sequencing used immunoSEQ multiplex PCR; TCRdb keeps in-frame clones, though not all of them. The data show some 180,000 clones, 78% seen once. Sequenced: peripheral blood. These receptors all come from a woman aged 80 or over with active or convalescent COVID-19. Both conserved end residues are part of each CDR3. Fields, in order: J gene, clone size, V gene, D gene, CDR3 DNA, CDR3 protein. A D gene is named only where the DNA matches it firmly. A clone size is listed for some rows: how often the clone was seen (once, few, many), or a class if it is expanded.

>TRBJ1-5|-|TRBV19|-
TGTGCCAGTAGTACCGGCCCAAGACAGAATAGCAATCAGCCCCAGCATTTT
CASSTGPRQNSNQPQHF
>TRBJ1-1|-|TRBV7-9|-
TGTGCCAGCAGCTTAGGGGTGGCGGGGTACACTGAAGCTTTCTTT
CASSLGVAGYTEAFF
>TRBJ2-5|-|TRBV5-4|TRBD2
TGTGCCAGCAGCTTGGATATCACTAGCGGGGTCTTAGAGACCCAGTACTTC
CASSLDITSGVLETQYF
>TRBJ2-7|-|TRBV3-1/TRBV3-2|-
TGTGCCAGCAGCCAAGGCAGGGAAGCCTACGAGCAGTACTTC
CASSQGREAYEQYF
>TRBJ1-6|-|TRBV18|TRBD1
TGTGCCAGCTCTCAACTCATGGGACAGAGCTCCTATAATTCACCCCTCCACTTT
CASSQLMGQSSYNSPLHF
>TRBJ2-1|-|TRBV10-3|TRBD1
TGTGCCATCAGACCGGGACAGGGGGACAATGAGCAGTTCTTC
CAIRPGQGDNEQFF
>TRBJ2-5|-|TRBV25-1|TRBD1
TGTGCCAGCAGTGGAGGACAGGGCCCACAAGAGACCCAGTACTTC
CASSGGQGPQETQYF
>TRBJ1-2|once|TRBV3-1/TRBV3-2|TRBD1
TGTGCCAGCAGCCATCATGACAGGGGCTATGGCTACACCTTC
CASSHHDRGYGYTF
>TRBJ2-1|once|TRBV19|TRBD2
TGTGCCAGTACCCCATCTAGCGGGGGCATCTACAATGAGCAGTTCTTC
CASTPSSGGIYNEQFF
>TRBJ1-1|-|TRBV11-2|TRBD1
TGTGCCAGCAGCTCGGACAGGGGGGCTGCAGCTTTCTTT
CASSSDRGAAAFF
>TRBJ2-3|-|TRBV5-4|-
TGTGCCAGCAGCACAGGGTGGGTAGATACGCAGTATTTT
CASSTGWVDTQYF
>TRBJ2-4|-|TRBV6-2/TRBV6-3|TRBD2
TGTGCCAGCAGTCTTACCCCCGGGACTAGCGGGGGGGCTTGGGGCATTCAGTACTTC
CASSLTPGTSGGAWGIQYF
>TRBJ2-3|-|TRBV7-9|-
TGTGCCAGCAGGCCGACTAGCACAGATACGCAGTATTTT
CASRPTSTDTQYF
>TRBJ2-6|-|TRBV19|-
TGTGCCAGTAGTGATACTATGACAGGTTGGAATGAAGGGGCCAACGTCCTGACTTTC
CASSDTMTGWNEGANVLTF
>TRBJ2-1|-|TRBV25-1|-
TGTGCCAGCAGTGATGCGCTACAGGGAGTACAGTATGAGCAGTTCTTC
CASSDALQGVQYEQFF
>TRBJ1-4|-|TRBV10-2|-
TGCGCCAGCAGTGGAGCCGGGAAGGGTGAAAAACTGTTTTTT
CASSGAGKGEKLFF